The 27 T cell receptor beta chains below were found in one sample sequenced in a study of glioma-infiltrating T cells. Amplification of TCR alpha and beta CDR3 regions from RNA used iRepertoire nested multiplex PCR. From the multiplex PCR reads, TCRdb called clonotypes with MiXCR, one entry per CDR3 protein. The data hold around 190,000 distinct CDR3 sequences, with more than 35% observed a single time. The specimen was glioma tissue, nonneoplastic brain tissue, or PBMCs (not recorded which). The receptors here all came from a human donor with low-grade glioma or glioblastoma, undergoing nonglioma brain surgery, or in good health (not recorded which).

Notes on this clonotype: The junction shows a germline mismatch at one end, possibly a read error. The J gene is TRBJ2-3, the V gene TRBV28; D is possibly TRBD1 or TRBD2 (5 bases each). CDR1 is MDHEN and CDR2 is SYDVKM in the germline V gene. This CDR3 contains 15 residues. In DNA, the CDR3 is TGTGCCTGCAGTTTCGGGGCAGGGTACACAGATACGCAGTATTTT. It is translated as CACSFGAGYTDTQYF.

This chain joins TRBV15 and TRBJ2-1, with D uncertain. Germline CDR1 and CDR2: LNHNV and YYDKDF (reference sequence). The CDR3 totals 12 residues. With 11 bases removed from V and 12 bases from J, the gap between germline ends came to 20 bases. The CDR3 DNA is TGTGCCGCAAGCAGAGATGGTATGGGGCAGTTCTTC. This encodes CAASRDGMGQFF.

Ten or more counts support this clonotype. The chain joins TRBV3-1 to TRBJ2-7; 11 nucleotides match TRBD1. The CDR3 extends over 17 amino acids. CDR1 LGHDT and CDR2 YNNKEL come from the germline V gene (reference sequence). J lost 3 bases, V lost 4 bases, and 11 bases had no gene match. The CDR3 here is CASSLLPPGQGDYEQYF. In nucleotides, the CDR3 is TGTGCCAGCAGCCTACTACCTCCGGGACAGGGGGACTACGAGCAGTACTTC.

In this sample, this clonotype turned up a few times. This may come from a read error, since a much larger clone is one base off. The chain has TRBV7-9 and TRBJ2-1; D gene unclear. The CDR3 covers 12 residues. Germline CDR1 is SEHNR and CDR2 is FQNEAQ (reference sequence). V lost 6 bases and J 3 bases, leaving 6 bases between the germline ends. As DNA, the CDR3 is TGTGCCAGCAGACGAAGCTACAATGAGCAGTTCTTC. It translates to CASRRSYNEQFF. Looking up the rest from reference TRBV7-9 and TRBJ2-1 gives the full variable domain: DTGVSQNPRHKITKRGQNVTFRCDPISEHNRLYWYRQTLGQGPEFLTYFQNEAQLEKSRLLSDRFSAERPKGSFSTLEIQRTEQGDSAMYLCASRRSYNEQFFGPGTRLTVL.

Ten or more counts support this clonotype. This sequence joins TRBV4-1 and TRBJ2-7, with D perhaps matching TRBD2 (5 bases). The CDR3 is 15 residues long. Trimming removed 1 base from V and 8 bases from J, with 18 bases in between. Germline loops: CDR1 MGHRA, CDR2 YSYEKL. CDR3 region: CASSQVDRDSPQQYF. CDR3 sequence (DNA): TGCGCCAGCAGCCAAGTGGACCGGGATAGCCCCCAGCAGTACTTC.

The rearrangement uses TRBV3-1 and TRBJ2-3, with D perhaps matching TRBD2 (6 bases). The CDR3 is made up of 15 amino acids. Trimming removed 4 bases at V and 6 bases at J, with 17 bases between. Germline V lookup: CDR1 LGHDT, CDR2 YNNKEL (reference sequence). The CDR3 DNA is TGTGCCAGCAGCCTAGGCCAGGGAGGTGGTGATACGCAGTATTTT. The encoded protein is CASSLGQGGGDTQYF.

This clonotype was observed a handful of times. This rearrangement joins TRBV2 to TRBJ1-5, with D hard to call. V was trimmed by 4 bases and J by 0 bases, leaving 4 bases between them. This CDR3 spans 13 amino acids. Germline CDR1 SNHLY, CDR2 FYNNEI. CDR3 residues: CASSGDSNQPQHF. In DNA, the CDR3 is TGTGCCAGCAGTGGCGATAGCAATCAGCCCCAGCATTTT.

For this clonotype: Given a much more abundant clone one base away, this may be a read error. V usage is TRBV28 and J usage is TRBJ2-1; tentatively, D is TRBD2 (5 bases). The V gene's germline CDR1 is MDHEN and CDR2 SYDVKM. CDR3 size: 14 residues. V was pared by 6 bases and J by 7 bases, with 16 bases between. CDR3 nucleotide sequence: TGTGCCAGCAGCCGCACCGGGAATTGGAATGAGCAGTTCTTC. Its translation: CASSRTGNWNEQFF.

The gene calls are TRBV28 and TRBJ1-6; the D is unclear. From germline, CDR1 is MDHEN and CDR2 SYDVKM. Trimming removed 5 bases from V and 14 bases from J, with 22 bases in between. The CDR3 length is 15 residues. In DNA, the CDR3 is TGTGCCAGCAGTGCCCCGTCCGGGGATGAGCCAACCCTCCACTTT. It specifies CASSAPSGDEPTLHF.

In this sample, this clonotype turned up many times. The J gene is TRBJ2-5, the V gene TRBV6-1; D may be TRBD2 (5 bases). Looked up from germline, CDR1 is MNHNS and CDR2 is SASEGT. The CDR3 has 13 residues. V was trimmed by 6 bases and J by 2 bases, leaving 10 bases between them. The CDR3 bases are TGTGCCAGCAGGATGCCGGGACAAGAGACCCAGTACTTC. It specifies CASRMPGQETQYF.

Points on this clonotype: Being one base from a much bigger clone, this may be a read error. The CDR3 loop is CSAIRDTPPGHEQYF. CDR3 sequence (DNA): TGCAGTGCTATCCGGGACACTCCCCCAGGCCACGAGCAGTACTTC. The chain uses TRBV20-1 and TRBJ2-7, with D perhaps matching TRBD1 (6 bases). Trimming removed 4 bases from V and 5 bases from J, with 21 bases in between. This CDR3 contains 15 residues. Germline lookup yields CDR1 DFQATT and CDR2 SNEGSKA (reference sequence).

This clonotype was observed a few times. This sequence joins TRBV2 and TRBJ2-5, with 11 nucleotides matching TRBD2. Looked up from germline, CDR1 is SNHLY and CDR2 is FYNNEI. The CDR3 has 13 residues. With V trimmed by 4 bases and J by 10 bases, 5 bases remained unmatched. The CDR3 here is CASSVIAGGDQYF. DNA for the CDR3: TGTGCCAGCAGTGTTATAGCGGGAGGGGACCAGTACTTC.

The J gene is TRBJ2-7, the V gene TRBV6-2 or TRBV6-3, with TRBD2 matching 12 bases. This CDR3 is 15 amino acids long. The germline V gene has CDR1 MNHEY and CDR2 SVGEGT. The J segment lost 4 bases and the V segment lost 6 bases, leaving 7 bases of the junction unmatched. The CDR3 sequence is CASSFLAGGGYEQYF. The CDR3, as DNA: TGTGCCAGCAGCTTTCTAGCGGGAGGGGGATACGAGCAGTACTTC.

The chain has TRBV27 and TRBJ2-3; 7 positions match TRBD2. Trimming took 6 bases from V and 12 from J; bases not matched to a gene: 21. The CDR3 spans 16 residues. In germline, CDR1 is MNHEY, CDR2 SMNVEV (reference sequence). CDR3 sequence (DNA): TGTGCCAGCAGCTCCGATCGCAGCGGGAAGACGTTTACTCAGTATTTT. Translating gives CASSSDRSGKTFTQYF.

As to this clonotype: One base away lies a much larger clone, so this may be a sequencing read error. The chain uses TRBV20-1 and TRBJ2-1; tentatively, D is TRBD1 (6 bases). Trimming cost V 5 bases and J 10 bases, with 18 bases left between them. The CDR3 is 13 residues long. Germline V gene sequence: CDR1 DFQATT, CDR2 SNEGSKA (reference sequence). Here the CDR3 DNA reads TGCAGTGCTTCACGGGACAATTTTTGCGAGCAGTTCTTC. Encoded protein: CSASRDNFCEQFF.

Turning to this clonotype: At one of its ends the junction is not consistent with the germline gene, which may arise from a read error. CDR3 region: CGAPRGRYKAFF. The CDR3 DNA is TGCGGTGCCCCCCGGGGGAGGTACAAAGCTTTCTTT. V gene TRBV20-1 combines with J gene TRBJ1-1; the D gene is possibly TRBD1 (5 bases). The CDR3 has 12 residues. Germline V gene lookup returns CDR1 DFQATT and CDR2 SNEGSKA (reference sequence).

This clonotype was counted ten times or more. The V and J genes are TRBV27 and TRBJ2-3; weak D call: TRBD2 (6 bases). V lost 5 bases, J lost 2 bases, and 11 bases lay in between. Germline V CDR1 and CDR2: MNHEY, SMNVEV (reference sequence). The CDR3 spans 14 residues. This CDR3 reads CASSPGLPTDTQYF. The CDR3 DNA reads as TGTGCCAGCAGTCCGGGACTCCCCACAGATACGCAGTATTTT.

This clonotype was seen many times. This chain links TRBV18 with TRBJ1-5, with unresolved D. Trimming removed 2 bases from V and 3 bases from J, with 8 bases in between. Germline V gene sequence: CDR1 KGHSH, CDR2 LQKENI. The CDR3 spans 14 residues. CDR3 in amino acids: CASSPSDLNQPQHF. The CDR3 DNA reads TGTGCCAGCTCACCATCAGACCTCAATCAGCCCCAGCATTTT.

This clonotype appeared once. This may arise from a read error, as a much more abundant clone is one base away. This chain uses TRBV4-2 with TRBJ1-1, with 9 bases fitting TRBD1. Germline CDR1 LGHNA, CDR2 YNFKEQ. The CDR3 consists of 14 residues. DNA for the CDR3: TGTGCCAGCAGCCAGACAGGGGGGGACACTAAAGCTTTCTTT. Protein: CASSQTGGDTKAFF.

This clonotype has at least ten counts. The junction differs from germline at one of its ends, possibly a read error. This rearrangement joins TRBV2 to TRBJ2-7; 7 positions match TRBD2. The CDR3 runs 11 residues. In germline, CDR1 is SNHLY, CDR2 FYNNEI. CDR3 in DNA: TGTGCCAGCAGGTCCGGGTTCCGGGAGGACTTC. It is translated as CASRSGFREDF.

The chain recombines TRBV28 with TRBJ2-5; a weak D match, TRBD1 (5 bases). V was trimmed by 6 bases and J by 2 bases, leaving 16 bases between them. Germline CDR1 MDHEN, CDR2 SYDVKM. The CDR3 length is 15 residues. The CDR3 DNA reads TGTGCCAGCAGCTCTTCATCCGGACAACAAGAGACCCAGTACTTC. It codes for CASSSSSGQQETQYF.

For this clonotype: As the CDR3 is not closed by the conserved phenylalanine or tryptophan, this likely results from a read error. The CDR3: CASSTTGTGGSEQYL. Written as DNA, the CDR3 is TGTGCCAGCAGCACCACCGGGACAGGGGGCAGCGAGCAGTACCTC. The chain has TRBV3-1 and TRBJ2-7, with 12 bases matching TRBD1. The trim removed 5 bases at V and 6 bases at J, leaving 8 bases unmatched. CDR1 is LGHDT and CDR2 is YNNKEL in the germline V gene (reference sequence). The CDR3 runs to 15 residues.

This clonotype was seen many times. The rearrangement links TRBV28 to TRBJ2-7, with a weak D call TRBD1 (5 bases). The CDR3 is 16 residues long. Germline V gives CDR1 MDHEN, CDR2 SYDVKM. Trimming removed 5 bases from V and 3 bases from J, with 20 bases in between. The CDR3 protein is CASSTPDSSRVYEQYF. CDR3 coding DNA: TGTGCCAGCAGTACCCCTGACAGTTCTCGGGTCTACGAGCAGTACTTC.

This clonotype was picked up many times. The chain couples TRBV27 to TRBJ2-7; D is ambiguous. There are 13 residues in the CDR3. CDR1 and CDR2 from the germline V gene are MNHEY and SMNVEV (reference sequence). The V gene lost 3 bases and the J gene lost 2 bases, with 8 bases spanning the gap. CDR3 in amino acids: CASSLTATYEQYF. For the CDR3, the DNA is TGTGCCAGCAGTTTGACGGCGACCTACGAGCAGTACTTC.

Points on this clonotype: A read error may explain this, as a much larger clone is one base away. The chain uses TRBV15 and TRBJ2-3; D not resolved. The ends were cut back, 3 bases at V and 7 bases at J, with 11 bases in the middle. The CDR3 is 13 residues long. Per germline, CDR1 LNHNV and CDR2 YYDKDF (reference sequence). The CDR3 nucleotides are TGTGCCACCAGCAGGAGCGTTACAAATACGCAGTATTTT. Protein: CATSRSVTNTQYF.

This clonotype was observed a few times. The CDR3 region has the DNA TGCGCCAGCAGCTTGGAAGAAGGGCGGAATTCACCCCTCCACTTT. This sequence encodes CASSLEEGRNSPLHF. The chain has TRBV5-1 and TRBJ1-6; no clear D gene. There are 15 residues in the CDR3. Between the trimmed V and J ends, which lost 0 bases and 7 bases, there was a span of 11 bases. Germline V gene lookup returns CDR1 SGHRS and CDR2 YFSETQ.

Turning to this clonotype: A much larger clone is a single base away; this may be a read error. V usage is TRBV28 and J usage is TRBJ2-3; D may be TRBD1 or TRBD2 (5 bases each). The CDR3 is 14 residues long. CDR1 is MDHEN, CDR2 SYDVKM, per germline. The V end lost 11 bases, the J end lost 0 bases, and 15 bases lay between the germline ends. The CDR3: CAAGDVSSTDTQYF. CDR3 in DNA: TGTGCCGCCGGGGACGTCTCTAGCACAGATACGCAGTATTTT.